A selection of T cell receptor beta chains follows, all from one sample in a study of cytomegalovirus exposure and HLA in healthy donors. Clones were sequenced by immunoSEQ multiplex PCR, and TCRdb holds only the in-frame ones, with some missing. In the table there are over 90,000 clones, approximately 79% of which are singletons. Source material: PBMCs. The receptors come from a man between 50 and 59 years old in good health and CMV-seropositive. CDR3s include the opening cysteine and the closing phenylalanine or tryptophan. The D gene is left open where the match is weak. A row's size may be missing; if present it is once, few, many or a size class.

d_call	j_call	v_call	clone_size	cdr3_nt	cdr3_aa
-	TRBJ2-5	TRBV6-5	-	TGTGCCAGCAGTTACTCTAGGGGTGCCTACCAAGAGACCCAGTACTTC	CASSYSRGAYQETQYF
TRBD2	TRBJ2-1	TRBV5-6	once	TGTGCCAGCAGCCCACCAGAATCGGCGGGGGGTGAGCAGTTCTTC	CASSPPESAGGEQFF
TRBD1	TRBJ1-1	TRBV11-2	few	TGTGCCAGCAGCTTGGGGACAGGGTTCACTGAAGCTTTCTTT	CASSLGTGFTEAFF
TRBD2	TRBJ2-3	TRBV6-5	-	TGTGCCAGCAGCCCAATAGCGGGAGCGGCGAGTACGCAGTATTTT	CASSPIAGAASTQYF
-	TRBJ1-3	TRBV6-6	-	TGTGCCAGCAGTTACTCGAGAGACTCTGGAAACACCATATATTTT	CASSYSRDSGNTIYF
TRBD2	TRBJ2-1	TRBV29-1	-	TGCAGCGTTGAAGATAGGCTAGCGGGAGCGAATGAGCAGTTCTTC	CSVEDRLAGANEQFF
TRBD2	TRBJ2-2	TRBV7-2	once	TGTGCCAGCAGCTTGATGGTCACTAGCGGGAGTATCGCCGGGGAGCTGTTTTTT	CASSLMVTSGSIAGELFF
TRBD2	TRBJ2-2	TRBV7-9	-	TGTGCCAGCAGCCATTCCGGGACTAGCGGGACGAACACCGGGGAGCTGTTTTTT	CASSHSGTSGTNTGELFF
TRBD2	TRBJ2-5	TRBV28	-	TGTGCCAGCAGTTTGGGCGGGAGTGGGGGAGAGACCCAGTACTTC	CASSLGGSGGETQYF
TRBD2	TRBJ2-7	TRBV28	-	TGTGCCAGCAGTTTAAGCGGGATCCTCTACGAGCAGTACTTC	CASSLSGILYEQYF
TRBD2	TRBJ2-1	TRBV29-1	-	TGCAGCACATTAGCGGGAGAAGTTGAGCAGTTCTTC	CSTLAGEVEQFF
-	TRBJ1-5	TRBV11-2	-	TGTGCCAGCAGCTTAAATCCAGGGGTTCAGCCCCAGCATTTT	CASSLNPGVQPQHF
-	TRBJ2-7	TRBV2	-	TGTGCCAGCAGTGGGCAGATCTACGAGCAGTACTTC	CASSGQIYEQYF
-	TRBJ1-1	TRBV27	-	TGTGCCAGCAGTTTCGGCAGGGTTGGAACTGAAGCTTTCTTT	CASSFGRVGTEAFF
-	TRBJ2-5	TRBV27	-	TGTGCCAGCAGTTTAAGCGTCACCGCCCAAGAGACCCAGTACTTC	CASSLSVTAQETQYF
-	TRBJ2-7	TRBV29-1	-	TGCAGCGTTTTAGAGGTTCGCCACGAGCAGTACTTC	CSVLEVRHEQYF
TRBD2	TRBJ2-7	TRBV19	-	TGTGCCAGTAGTATGGGGCGACTAGCGGGCCGAATCTCCTACGAGCAGTACTTC	CASSMGRLAGRISYEQYF
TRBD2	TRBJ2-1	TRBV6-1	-	TGTGCCAGCAGTGCCAAGGCGGGAGGGTTTGAGCAGTTCTTC	CASSAKAGGFEQFF
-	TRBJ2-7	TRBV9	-	TGTGCCAGAAGCCCTATATGCGCCCACGAGCAGTACTTC	CARSPICAHEQYF